The present T cell receptor (beta chain) was sequenced within a study of blood T cell repertoires in COVID-19. Study in general: Among Cohort 3 donors, those recovered had two negative PCRs, clearance, or symptom resolution. COVID-19 samples, acute and convalescent, were from the United States, Italy and Spain.

This clone has a single count. Libraries were prepared by immunoSEQ multiplex PCR; TCRdb keeps only in-frame clonotypes and omits some of them. The sample shows more than 200,000 clones, roughly 84% of them seen only once. Enrollees, about 18 to 90 years old, lived in 24 US areas. Clinical history reported by participants formed the basis on which cohorts were assigned. V dropped 5 bases and J dropped 2 bases, with 13 bases sitting between them. CDR1 is LNHDA and CDR2 is SQIVND in the germline V gene (reference sequence). The CDR3 runs 14 residues. The sequence derives from a man aged 25-40 years in a cohort exposed to, infected with or recovered from COVID-19 (not recorded which). Sequences were obtained from PBMCs or T cells enriched from blood (not recorded which). The V and J genes are TRBV19 and TRBJ2-7, with D possibly TRBD1 on 6 matching bases. In nucleotides, the CDR3 is TGTGCCAGTAGTTTTGGACAGTTCCCCTACGAGCAGTACTTC. Translated: CASSFGQFPYEQYF.